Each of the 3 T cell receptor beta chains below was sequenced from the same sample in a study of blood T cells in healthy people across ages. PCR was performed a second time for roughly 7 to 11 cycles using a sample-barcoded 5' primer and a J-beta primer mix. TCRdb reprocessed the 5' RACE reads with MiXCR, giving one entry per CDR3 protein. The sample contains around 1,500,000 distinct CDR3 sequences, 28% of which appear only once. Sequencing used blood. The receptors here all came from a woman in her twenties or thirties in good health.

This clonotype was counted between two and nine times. CDR3 sequence: CASSDIGTSGAKNIQYF. The CDR3 DNA reads TGTGCCAGCAGTGATATAGGGACTAGCGGAGCCAAAAACATTCAGTACTTC. The chain combines TRBV2 with TRBJ2-4; 11 bases are a match to TRBD2. V was pared by 3 bases and J by 0 bases, with 4 bases of the junction left unmatched. CDR1 is SNHLY and CDR2 is FYNNEI in the germline V gene. The CDR3 covers 17 residues.

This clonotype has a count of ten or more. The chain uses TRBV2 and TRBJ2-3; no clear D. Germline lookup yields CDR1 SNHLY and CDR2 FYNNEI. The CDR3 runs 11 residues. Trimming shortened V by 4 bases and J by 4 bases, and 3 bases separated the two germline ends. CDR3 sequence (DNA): TGTGCCAGCAGTGCCCCAGATACGCAGTATTTT. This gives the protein CASSAPDTQYF.

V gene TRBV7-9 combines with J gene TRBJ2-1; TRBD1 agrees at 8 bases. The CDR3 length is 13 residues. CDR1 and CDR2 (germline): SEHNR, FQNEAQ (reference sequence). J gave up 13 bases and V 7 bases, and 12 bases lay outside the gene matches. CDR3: CASTSDRVGTQFF. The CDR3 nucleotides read TGTGCCAGCACCTCGGACAGGGTTGGGACCCAGTTCTTC.